This TCR beta chain appears in the sequencing data of a study of siplizumab effects on memory and regulatory T cells. The CDR3 contains 16 residues. The germline V and J ends were trimmed by 4 bases and 2 bases, with 18 bases remaining between them. Germline loops: CDR1 SGHNT, CDR2 YYREEE (reference sequence). Some clones are missing from TCRdb's copy, which holds only in-frame ones; the method was immunoSEQ multiplex PCR. The table lists tens of thousands of clones, roughly 96% of them singletons, with 0.025% to 0.035% in the top ten. This sequence joins TRBV5-4 and TRBJ2-5; D may be TRBD1 (6 bases). The receptor was isolated from a human donor in good health. The sample comprised naive CD4+ T cells sorted from blood. The CDR3, as DNA: TGTGCCAGCAGCCCGGGTGGGGGCTACCGACAAGAGACCCAGTACTTC. This codes for CASSPGGGYRQETQYF. The full variable domain, its missing parts supplied by reference TRBV5-4 and TRBJ2-5, is ETGVTQSPTHLIKTRGQQVTLRCSSQSGHNTVSWYQQALGQGPQFIFQYYREEENGRGNFPPRFSGLQFPNYSSELNVNALELDDSALYLCASSPGGGYRQETQYFGPGTRLLVL.